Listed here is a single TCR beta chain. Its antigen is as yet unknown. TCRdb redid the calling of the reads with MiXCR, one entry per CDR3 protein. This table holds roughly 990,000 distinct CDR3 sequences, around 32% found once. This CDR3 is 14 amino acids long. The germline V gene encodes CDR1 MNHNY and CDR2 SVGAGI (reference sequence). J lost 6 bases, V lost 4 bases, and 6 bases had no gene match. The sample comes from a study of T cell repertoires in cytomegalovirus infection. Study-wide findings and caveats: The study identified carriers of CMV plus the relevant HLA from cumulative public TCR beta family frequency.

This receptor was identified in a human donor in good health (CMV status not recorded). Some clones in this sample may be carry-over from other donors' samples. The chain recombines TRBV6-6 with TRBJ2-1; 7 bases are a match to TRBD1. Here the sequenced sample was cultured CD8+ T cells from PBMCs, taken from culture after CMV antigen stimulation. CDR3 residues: CASSLRQGSNEQFF. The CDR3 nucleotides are TGTGCCAGCAGTTTGCGACAGGGAAGCAATGAGCAGTTCTTC.